Listed here are 29 T cell receptor beta chains from one sample, sequenced in a study of blood T cell repertoires in COVID-19. Profiled with immunoSEQ multiplex PCR; TCRdb holds only in-frame clones, not every one. The data hold under 300,000 clones, with around 86% observed a single time. Source material: peripheral blood. These TCRs come from a woman in her seventies with active or convalescent COVID-19.

The CDR3 sequence is CASIPSAGMNTEAFF. The CDR3 nucleotides read TGTGCCAGCATACCCTCGGCAGGCATGAACACTGAAGCTTTCTTT. The gene calls are TRBV27 and TRBJ1-1; D gene unclear. CDR1 MNHEY and CDR2 SMNVEV come from the germline V gene (reference sequence). V gave up 7 bases and J gave up 0 bases, with 15 bases separating them. The CDR3 is 15 residues long.

This clone has a handful of counts. The chain links TRBV25-1 to TRBJ2-7, with D possibly matching TRBD1 (6 bases). The length of the CDR3 is 15 residues. Per germline, CDR1 MGHDK and CDR2 SYGVNS. The V end was cut by 1 base, the J end by 5 bases, with 15 bases between. CDR3 loop: CASSEFRGNFNEQYF. CDR3 DNA sequence: TGTGCCAGCAGTGAATTCAGGGGCAATTTTAACGAGCAGTACTTC.

The chain is built from TRBV6-5 and TRBJ1-2, with 7 bases fitting TRBD1. Germline values: CDR1 MNHEY, CDR2 SVGAGI. There are 14 residues in the CDR3. Unmatched junction bases numbered 4, after V lost 2 bases and J lost 4 bases. CDR3 sequence (DNA): TGTGCCAGCAGTTACCTCGGACAGGCCTATGGCTACACCTTC. Its protein product is CASSYLGQAYGYTF.

The rearrangement joins TRBV9 to TRBJ2-3; 11 positions agree with TRBD1. The CDR3 spans 15 residues. Per the germline V gene, CDR1 is SGDLS and CDR2 is YYNGEE. J lost 5 bases, V lost 2 bases, and 4 bases had no gene match. The CDR3 region has the DNA TGTGCCAGCAGCGTTTGGACAGGGGGCATAGATACGCAGTATTTT. This codes for CASSVWTGGIDTQYF.

This clone showed up just once. The chain joins TRBV7-2 to TRBJ1-3; D is ambiguous. Looked up from germline, CDR1 is SGHTA and CDR2 is FQGNSA. This CDR3 contains 16 residues. V lost 3 bases and J 1 base, leaving 13 bases between the germline ends. The CDR3 protein is CASSFPAGTSGNTIYF. In nucleotides, the CDR3 is TGTGCCAGCAGCTTCCCCGCAGGCACTTCTGGAAACACCATATATTTT. The variable domain in full, completed from reference TRBV7-2 and TRBJ1-3, reads GAGVSQSPSNKVTEKGKDVELRCDPISGHTALYWYRQSLGQGLEFLIYFQGNSAPDKSGLPSDRFSAERTGGSVSTLTIQRTQQEDSAVYLCASSFPAGTSGNTIYFGEGSWLTVV.

The chain has TRBV25-1 and TRBJ1-4; D is uncertain. The CDR3 contains 11 residues. The V gene lost 6 bases and the J gene lost 5 bases, with 4 bases spanning the gap. Germline V CDR1 and CDR2: MGHDK, SYGVNS. The CDR3, as DNA: TGTGCCAGCAGAATAAATGAAAAACTGTTTTTT. Translating gives CASRINEKLFF.

This chain uses TRBV28 with TRBJ1-6, with TRBD1 identical over 9 bases. After removal of 6 bases from V and 9 bases from J, the junction contained 9 bases not matched to a gene. CDR3 size: 15 residues. Germline V gene sequence: CDR1 MDHEN, CDR2 SYDVKM. The CDR3 region is CASRDAGQGLSPLHF. DNA for the CDR3: TGTGCCAGCAGGGACGCGGGACAGGGACTTTCACCCCTCCACTTT.

The rearrangement uses TRBV7-9 and TRBJ1-5; D gene ambiguous. The CDR3 consists of 13 residues. V lost 5 bases and J lost 3, with 8 bases in between. Per the germline V gene, CDR1 is SEHNR and CDR2 is FQNEAQ (reference sequence). The CDR3, as DNA: TGTGCCAGCAGCAGGGCCTTCAATCAGCCCCAGCATTTT. It codes for CASSRAFNQPQHF.

The chain links TRBV5-8 to TRBJ1-5; D is perhaps TRBD1 (6 bases). Trimming removed 4 bases at V and 2 bases at J, with 13 bases between. CDR3 length: 15 residues. Germline V gives CDR1 SGHTS, CDR2 YDEGEE. The CDR3 nucleotides read TGTGCCAGCAGCCCAGGGGCTCGTGGCAATCAGCCCCAGCATTTT. Its protein product is CASSPGARGNQPQHF. The full variable domain, completed using reference TRBV5-8 and TRBJ1-5, is EAGVTQSPTHLIKTRGQQATLRCSPISGHTSVYWYQQALGLGLQFLLWYDEGEERNRGNFPPRFSGRQFPNYSSELNVNALELEDSALYLCASSPGARGNQPQHFGDGTRLSIL.

The chain carries TRBV18 and TRBJ1-3, with 8 bases matching TRBD1. The CDR3 is 16 amino acids. V dropped 4 bases and J dropped 2; count of bases not matched to a gene: 7. Germline V gives CDR1 KGHSH, CDR2 LQKENI. The CDR3 DNA follows: TGTGCCAGCTCACTCTCACAGGGGGTTGCTGGAAACACCATATATTTT. Its translation: CASSLSQGVAGNTIYF.

This clone has only one observation. The chain couples TRBV11-3 to TRBJ2-1, with 7 bases matching TRBD1. This CDR3 is built from 15 residues. The ends lost 0 bases at V and 6 bases at J; junction bases unmatched: 5. Germline V gives CDR1 SGHNT, CDR2 YENEEA. In DNA form, the CDR3 reads TGTGCCAGCAGCTTAGATGGGGGACAGACCAATGAGCAGTTCTTC. The encoded protein is CASSLDGGQTNEQFF.

This clone was counted a few times. The chain has TRBV29-1 and TRBJ1-2; D call uncertain. The V end lost 7 bases, the J end lost 5 bases, and 11 bases lay between the germline ends. The length of the CDR3 is 11 residues. CDR1 SQVTM and CDR2 ANQGSEA come from the germline V gene. The CDR3 DNA sequence: TGCAGCGCGGACGGGGTATATGGCTACACCTTC. Translation gives CSADGVYGYTF.

The chain couples TRBV5-4 to TRBJ2-3; 7 bases map to TRBD2. J was trimmed by 4 bases and V by 2 bases; bases with no gene match: 4. The germline V gene encodes CDR1 SGHNT and CDR2 YYREEE (reference sequence). The CDR3 has 14 amino acids. CDR3 sequence (DNA): TGTGCCAGCAGCTTAATAGCGGGCTCAGATACGCAGTATTTT. Protein: CASSLIAGSDTQYF. Looking up the rest from reference TRBV5-4 and TRBJ2-3 gives the full variable domain: ETGVTQSPTHLIKTRGQQVTLRCSSQSGHNTVSWYQQALGQGPQFIFQYYREEENGRGNFPPRFSGLQFPNYSSELNVNALELDDSALYLCASSLIAGSDTQYFGPGTRLTVL.

The chain carries TRBV28 and TRBJ1-6; D is ambiguous. Germline V gene data show CDR1 as MDHEN and CDR2 as SYDVKM. The CDR3 is made up of 12 amino acids. V was trimmed by 10 bases and J by 7 bases, leaving 11 bases between them. CDR3 sequence: CATRFENSPLHF. In DNA form, the CDR3 reads TGTGCCACACGGTTTGAGAATTCACCCCTCCACTTT.

The rearrangement links TRBV6-2 or TRBV6-3 to TRBJ1-2, with D uncertain. The CDR3 has 12 amino acids. The V gene's germline CDR1 is MNHEY and CDR2 SVGEGT. Trimming took off 5 bases at V and 8 bases at J, with 12 bases between the two ends. The CDR3 loop reads CASSPSSGGYTF. CDR3 bases: TGTGCCAGCAGTCCATCCTCGGGAGGCTACACCTTC.

V usage is TRBV5-1 and J usage is TRBJ1-1; 7 bases line up with TRBD1. Trimming cost V 0 bases and J 0 bases; bases outside gene matches: 8. The CDR3 runs to 17 residues. Germline V CDR1 and CDR2: SGHRS, YFSETQ. DNA of the CDR3: TGCGCCAGCAGCTTGGGTCGGACAGGAAACATGAACACTGAAGCTTTCTTT. Its protein product is CASSLGRTGNMNTEAFF.

V usage is TRBV7-2 and J usage is TRBJ1-2; D is unresolved. V was pared by 4 bases and J by 3 bases, with 12 bases between. The CDR3 totals 14 residues. Germline V gene sequence: CDR1 SGHTA, CDR2 FQGNSA. CDR3: CASSSRGLDYGYTF. In DNA form, the CDR3 reads TGTGCCAGCAGCTCAAGAGGGTTGGACTATGGCTACACCTTC.

The V gene is TRBV27, the J gene TRBJ2-7, with a tentative D call TRBD1 (6 bases). Trimming left V 5 bases short and J 6 bases short, with 17 bases between. Germline V lookup: CDR1 MNHEY, CDR2 SMNVEV (reference sequence). The CDR3 has 14 residues. The CDR3 protein is CASSAPGQLSEQYF. CDR3 DNA: TGTGCCAGCAGTGCACCGGGACAACTAAGCGAGCAGTACTTC.

V gene TRBV7-2 combines with J gene TRBJ1-5; 8 bases are shared with TRBD1. The CDR3 is made up of 15 amino acids. Germline loops: CDR1 SGHTA, CDR2 FQGNSA. V dropped 7 bases and J dropped 0; count of bases not matched to a gene: 5. CDR3 sequence (DNA): TGTGCCAGCAACCAGGGACAGGATAGCAATCAGCCCCAGCATTTT. Protein sequence: CASNQGQDSNQPQHF.

DNA for the CDR3: TGTGCCAGCAGCTTCGGCGGGTTCACAGATACGCAGTATTTT. The encoded protein is CASSFGGFTDTQYF. V is TRBV5-8 and J is TRBJ2-3; a possible D gene is TRBD2 (5 bases). Deletions cut 2 bases from V and 2 bases from J, with 9 bases between. CDR1 and CDR2 (germline): SGHTS, YDEGEE. CDR3 length equals 14 residues.

The chain carries TRBV29-1 and TRBJ1-2; D might be TRBD1 (5 bases). The germline V and J ends were trimmed by 6 bases and 8 bases, with 10 bases remaining between them. The germline gives CDR1 SQVTM, CDR2 ANQGSEA. CDR3 size: 10 residues. CDR3 DNA sequence: TGCAGCGTGCGCGGGGGGGGCTACACCTTC. As protein: CSVRGGGYTF. The full variable domain, in which reference TRBV29-1 and TRBJ1-2 provide the parts outside the CDR3, is SAVISQKPSRDICQRGTSLTIQCQVDSQVTMMFWYRQQPGQSLTLIATANQGSEATYESGFVIDKFPISRPNLTFSTLTVSNMSPEDSSIYLCSVRGGGYTFGSGTRLTVV.

V gene TRBV15 combines with J gene TRBJ1-1; D unresolved. The CDR3 spans 14 residues. Germline lookup yields CDR1 LNHNV and CDR2 YYDKDF (reference sequence). The V gene lost 7 bases and the J gene lost 4 bases, with 16 bases spanning the gap. The CDR3 sequence: CATTPSDRGTEAFF. Written as DNA, the CDR3 is TGTGCCACCACCCCATCAGATAGAGGCACTGAAGCTTTCTTT.

This clone showed up just a few times. The CDR3 DNA follows: TGTGCCAGCAGTCCTGGACAGAGCCTCTATGGCTACACCTTC. Protein sequence: CASSPGQSLYGYTF. The V and J genes are TRBV2 and TRBJ1-2; perhaps TRBD1 as D (6 bases). Germline CDR1 and CDR2: SNHLY and FYNNEI. V gave up 5 bases and J gave up 4 bases, with 14 bases separating them. The CDR3 is 14 residues long.

This clone was detected only once. This chain joins TRBV5-1 and TRBJ2-7; D is possibly TRBD1 (5 bases). The ends were cut back, 4 bases at V and 6 bases at J, with 17 bases in the middle. In germline, CDR1 is SGHRS, CDR2 YFSETQ. The CDR3 covers 14 residues. The chain's CDR3 is CASSPRPQETEQYF. In DNA, the CDR3 is TGCGCCAGCAGCCCTCGCCCACAGGAGACCGAGCAGTACTTC.

J is TRBJ2-4 and V is TRBV7-6, with a tentative D call TRBD2 (6 bases). CDR1 SGHVS and CDR2 FNYEAQ come from the germline V gene. V was trimmed by 1 base and J by 0 bases, leaving 19 bases between them. This CDR3 has 19 residues. This chain's CDR3 is CASSLGSSVVGVAKNIQYF. Here the CDR3 DNA reads TGTGCCAGCAGCTTAGGCTCTAGCGTTGTAGGGGTAGCCAAAAACATTCAGTACTTC.

The CDR3, as DNA: TGTGCCAGCAGCCTTGGAGGCCAAGGCAATCAGCCCCAGCATTTT. It codes for CASSLGGQGNQPQHF. The V and J genes are TRBV27 and TRBJ1-5; D is undetermined. With 6 bases removed from V and 2 bases from J, the gap between germline ends came to 14 bases. Germline loops: CDR1 MNHEY, CDR2 SMNVEV (reference sequence). The CDR3 is 15 residues long.

The V gene is TRBV18, the J gene TRBJ2-5; unclear D gene. Per the germline V gene, CDR1 is KGHSH and CDR2 is LQKENI. V was pared by 3 bases and J by 5 bases, with 10 bases between. This CDR3 has 13 amino acids. The CDR3 reads CASSPISGETQYF. CDR3 nucleotide sequence: TGTGCCAGCTCACCGATCTCGGGTGAGACCCAGTACTTC.

This clone has only a few counts. The rearrangement uses TRBV7-9 and TRBJ1-6; 9 positions agree with TRBD1. Germline V CDR1 and CDR2: SEHNR, FQNEAQ (reference sequence). This CDR3 is built from 15 residues. J lost 5 bases, V lost 6 bases, and 5 bases had no gene match. In DNA, the CDR3 is TGTGCCAGCAGTCCCCGACAGGGGGATAATTCACCCCTCCACTTT. Amino acids: CASSPRQGDNSPLHF. Full variable domain (outside the CDR3, taken from reference TRBV7-9 and TRBJ1-6): DTGVSQNPRHKITKRGQNVTFRCDPISEHNRLYWYRQTLGQGPEFLTYFQNEAQLEKSRLLSDRFSAERPKGSFSTLEIQRTEQGDSAMYLCASSPRQGDNSPLHFGNGTRLTVT.

The chain couples TRBV10-3 to TRBJ1-5, with 8 bases identical to TRBD1. After removal of 2 bases from V and 4 bases from J, the junction contained 1 base not matched to a gene. From germline, CDR1 is ENHRY and CDR2 SYGVKD. CDR3 length: 14 amino acids. The CDR3 sequence: CAISEGDRNQPQHF. In DNA, the CDR3 is TGTGCCATCAGTGAGGGGGACAGGAATCAGCCCCAGCATTTT.